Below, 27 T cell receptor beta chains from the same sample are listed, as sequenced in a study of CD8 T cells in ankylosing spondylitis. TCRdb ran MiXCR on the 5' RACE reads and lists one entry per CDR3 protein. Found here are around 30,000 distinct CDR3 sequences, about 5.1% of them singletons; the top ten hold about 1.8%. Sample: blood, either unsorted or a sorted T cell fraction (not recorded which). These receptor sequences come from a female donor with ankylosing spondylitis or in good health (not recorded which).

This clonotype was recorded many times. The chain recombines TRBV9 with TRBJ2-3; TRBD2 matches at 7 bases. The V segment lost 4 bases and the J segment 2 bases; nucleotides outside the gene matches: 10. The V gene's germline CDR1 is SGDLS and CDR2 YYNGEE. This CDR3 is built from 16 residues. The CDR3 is CASSRRLAGTTDTQYF. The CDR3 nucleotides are TGTGCCAGCAGCCGCCGACTAGCCGGGACCACAGATACGCAGTATTTT.

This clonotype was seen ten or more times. The CDR3 region has the DNA TGTGCCAGCAGCGTAGGGACAGGGGGCGTAGAAAAACTGTTTTTT. Its protein product is CASSVGTGGVEKLFF. The V and J genes are TRBV9 and TRBJ1-4; TRBD1 agrees at 11 bases. Germline loops: CDR1 SGDLS, CDR2 YYNGEE. The CDR3 consists of 15 residues. Unmatched junction bases numbered 3, after V lost 0 bases and J lost 8 bases.

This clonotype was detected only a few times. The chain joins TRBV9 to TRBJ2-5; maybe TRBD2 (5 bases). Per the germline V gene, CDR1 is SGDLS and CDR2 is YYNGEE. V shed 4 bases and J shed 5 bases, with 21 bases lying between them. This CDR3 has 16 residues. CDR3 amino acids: CASSPQAGDVWETQYF. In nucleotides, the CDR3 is TGTGCCAGCAGCCCGCAAGCCGGGGATGTCTGGGAGACCCAGTACTTC. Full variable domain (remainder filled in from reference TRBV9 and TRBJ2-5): DSGVTQTPKHLITATGQRVTLRCSPRSGDLSVYWYQQSLDQGLQFLIQYYNGEERAKGNILERFSAQQFPDLHSELNLSSLELGDSALYFCASSPQAGDVWETQYFGPGTRLLVL.

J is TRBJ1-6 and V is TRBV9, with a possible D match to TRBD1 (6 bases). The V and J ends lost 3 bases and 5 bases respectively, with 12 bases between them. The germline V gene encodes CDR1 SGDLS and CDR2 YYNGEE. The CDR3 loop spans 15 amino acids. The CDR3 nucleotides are TGTGCCAGCAGCGAACAGGGTCGGGATAATTCACCCCTCCACTTT. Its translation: CASSEQGRDNSPLHF. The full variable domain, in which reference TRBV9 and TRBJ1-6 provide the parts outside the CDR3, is DSGVTQTPKHLITATGQRVTLRCSPRSGDLSVYWYQQSLDQGLQFLIQYYNGEERAKGNILERFSAQQFPDLHSELNLSSLELGDSALYFCASSEQGRDNSPLHFGNGTRLTVT.

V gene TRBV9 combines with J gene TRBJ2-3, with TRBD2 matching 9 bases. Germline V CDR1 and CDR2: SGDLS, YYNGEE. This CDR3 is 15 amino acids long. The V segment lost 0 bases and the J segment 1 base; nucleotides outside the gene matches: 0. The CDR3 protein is CASSVASGGTDTQYF. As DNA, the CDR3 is TGTGCCAGCAGCGTAGCTAGCGGGGGCACAGATACGCAGTATTTT.

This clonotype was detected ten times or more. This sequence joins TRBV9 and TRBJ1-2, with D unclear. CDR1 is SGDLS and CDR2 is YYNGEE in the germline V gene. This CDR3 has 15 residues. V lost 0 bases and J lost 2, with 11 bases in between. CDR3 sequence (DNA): TGTGCCAGCAGCGTAGAGGCAGTCTACAACTATGGCTACACCTTC. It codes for CASSVEAVYNYGYTF.

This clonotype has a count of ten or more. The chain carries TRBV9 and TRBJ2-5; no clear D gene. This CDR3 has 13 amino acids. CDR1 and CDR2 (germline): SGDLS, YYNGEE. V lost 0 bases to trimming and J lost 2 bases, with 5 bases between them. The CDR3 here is CASSVGQQETQYF. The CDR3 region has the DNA TGTGCCAGCAGCGTAGGGCAGCAAGAGACCCAGTACTTC.

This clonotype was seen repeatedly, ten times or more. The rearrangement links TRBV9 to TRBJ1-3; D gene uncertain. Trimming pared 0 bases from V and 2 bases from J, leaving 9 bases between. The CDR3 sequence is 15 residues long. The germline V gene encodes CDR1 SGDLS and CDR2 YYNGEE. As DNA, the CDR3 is TGTGCCAGCAGCGTAGGCGGGCTGGCTGGAAACACCATATATTTT. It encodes CASSVGGLAGNTIYF.

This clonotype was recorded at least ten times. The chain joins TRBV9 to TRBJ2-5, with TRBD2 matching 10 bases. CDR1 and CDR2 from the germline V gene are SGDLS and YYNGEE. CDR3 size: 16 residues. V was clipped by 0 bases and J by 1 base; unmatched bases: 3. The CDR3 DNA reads TGTGCCAGCAGCGTAGTCCCTAGCGGGGGCCAAGAGACCCAGTACTTC. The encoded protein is CASSVVPSGGQETQYF.

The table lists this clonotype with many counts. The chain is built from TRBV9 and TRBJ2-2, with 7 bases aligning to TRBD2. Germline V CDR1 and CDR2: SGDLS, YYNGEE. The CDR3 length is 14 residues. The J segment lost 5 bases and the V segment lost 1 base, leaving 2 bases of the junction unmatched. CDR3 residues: CASSVPGGTGELFF. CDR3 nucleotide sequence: TGTGCCAGCAGCGTACCCGGGGGGACCGGGGAGCTGTTTTTT.

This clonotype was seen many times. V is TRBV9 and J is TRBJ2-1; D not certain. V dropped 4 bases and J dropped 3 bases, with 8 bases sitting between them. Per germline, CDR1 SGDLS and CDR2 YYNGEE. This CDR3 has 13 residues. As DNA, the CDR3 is TGTGCCAGCAGCTGGGGTGACTACAATGAGCAGTTCTTC. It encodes CASSWGDYNEQFF.

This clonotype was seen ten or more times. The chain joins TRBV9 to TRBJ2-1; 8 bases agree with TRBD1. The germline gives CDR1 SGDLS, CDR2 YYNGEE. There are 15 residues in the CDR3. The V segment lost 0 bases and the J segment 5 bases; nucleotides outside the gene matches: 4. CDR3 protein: CASSVGTGLDNEQFF. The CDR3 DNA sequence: TGTGCCAGCAGCGTAGGGACAGGGCTCGACAATGAGCAGTTCTTC.

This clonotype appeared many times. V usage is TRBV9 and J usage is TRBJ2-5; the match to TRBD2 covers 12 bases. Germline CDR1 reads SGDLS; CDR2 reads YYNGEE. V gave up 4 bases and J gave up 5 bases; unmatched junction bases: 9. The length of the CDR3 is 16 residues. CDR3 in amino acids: CASSNRLAGAQETQYF. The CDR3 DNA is TGTGCCAGCAGCAACCGACTAGCGGGGGCCCAGGAGACCCAGTACTTC.

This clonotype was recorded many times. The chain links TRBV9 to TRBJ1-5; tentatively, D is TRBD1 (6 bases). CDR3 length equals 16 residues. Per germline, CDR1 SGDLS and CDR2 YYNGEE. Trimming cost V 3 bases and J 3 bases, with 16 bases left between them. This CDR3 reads CASSASRQAYNQPQHF. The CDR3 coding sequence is TGTGCCAGCAGCGCCAGCCGACAGGCGTACAATCAGCCCCAGCATTTT.

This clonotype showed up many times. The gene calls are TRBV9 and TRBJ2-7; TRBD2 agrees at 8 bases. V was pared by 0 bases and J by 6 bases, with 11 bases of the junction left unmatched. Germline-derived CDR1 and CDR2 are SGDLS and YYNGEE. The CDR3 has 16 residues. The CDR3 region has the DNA TGTGCCAGCAGCGTAGGACCAGCGGGAGTTCAAGGCGAGCAGTACTTC. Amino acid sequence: CASSVGPAGVQGEQYF. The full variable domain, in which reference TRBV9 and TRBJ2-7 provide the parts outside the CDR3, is DSGVTQTPKHLITATGQRVTLRCSPRSGDLSVYWYQQSLDQGLQFLIQYYNGEERAKGNILERFSAQQFPDLHSELNLSSLELGDSALYFCASSVGPAGVQGEQYFGPGTRLTVT.

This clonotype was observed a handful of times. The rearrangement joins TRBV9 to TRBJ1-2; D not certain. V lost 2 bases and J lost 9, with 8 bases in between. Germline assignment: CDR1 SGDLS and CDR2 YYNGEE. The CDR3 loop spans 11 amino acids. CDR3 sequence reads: CASSVGWRYTF. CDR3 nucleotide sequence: TGTGCCAGCAGCGTCGGGTGGCGCTACACCTTC.

CDR3 coding DNA: TGTGCCAGCAGCAAAGGGGGGACTAGCGGGAATTACGAGCAGTACTTC. This sequence encodes CASSKGGTSGNYEQYF. The chain combines TRBV9 with TRBJ2-7, with TRBD2 matching over 13 bases. V trimming: 4 bases; J trimming: 4 bases; junction bases outside the gene matches: 8. Germline V gene sequence: CDR1 SGDLS, CDR2 YYNGEE. The CDR3 runs 16 residues.

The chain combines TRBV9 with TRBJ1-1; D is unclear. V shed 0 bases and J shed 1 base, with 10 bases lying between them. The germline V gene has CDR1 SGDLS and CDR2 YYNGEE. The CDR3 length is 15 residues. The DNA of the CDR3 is TGTGCCAGCAGCGTAGGAACAGAGGGGAACACTGAAGCTTTCTTT. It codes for CASSVGTEGNTEAFF.

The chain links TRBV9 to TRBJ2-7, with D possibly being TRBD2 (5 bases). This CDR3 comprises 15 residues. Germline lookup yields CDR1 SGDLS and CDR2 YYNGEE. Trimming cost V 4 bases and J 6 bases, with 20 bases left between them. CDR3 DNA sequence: TGTGCCAGCAGCCCCCAAAGTGAGGGCTCTCTCGAGCAGTACTTC. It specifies CASSPQSEGSLEQYF.

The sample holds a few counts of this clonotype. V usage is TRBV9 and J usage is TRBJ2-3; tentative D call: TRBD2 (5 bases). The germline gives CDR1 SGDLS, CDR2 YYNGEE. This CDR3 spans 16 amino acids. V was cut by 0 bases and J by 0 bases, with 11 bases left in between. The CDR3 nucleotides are TGTGCCAGCAGCGTAGGAGCGGCGCCGAGCACAGATACGCAGTATTTT. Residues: CASSVGAAPSTDTQYF. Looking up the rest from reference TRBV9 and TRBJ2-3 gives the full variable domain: DSGVTQTPKHLITATGQRVTLRCSPRSGDLSVYWYQQSLDQGLQFLIQYYNGEERAKGNILERFSAQQFPDLHSELNLSSLELGDSALYFCASSVGAAPSTDTQYFGPGTRLTVL.

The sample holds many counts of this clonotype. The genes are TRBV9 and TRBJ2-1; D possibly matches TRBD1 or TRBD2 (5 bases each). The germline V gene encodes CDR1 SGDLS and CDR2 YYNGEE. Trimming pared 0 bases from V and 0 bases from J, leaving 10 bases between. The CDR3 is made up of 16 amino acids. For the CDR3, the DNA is TGTGCCAGCAGCGTAGCGGCAGGGACCTCCTACAATGAGCAGTTCTTC. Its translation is CASSVAAGTSYNEQFF.

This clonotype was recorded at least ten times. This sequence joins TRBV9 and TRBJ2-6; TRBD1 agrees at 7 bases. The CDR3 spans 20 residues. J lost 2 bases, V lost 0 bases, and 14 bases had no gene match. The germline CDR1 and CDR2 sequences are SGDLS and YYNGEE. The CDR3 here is CASSVEGTALYGPGANVLTF. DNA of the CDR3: TGTGCCAGCAGCGTAGAAGGGACAGCCCTGTACGGCCCTGGGGCCAACGTCCTGACTTTC.

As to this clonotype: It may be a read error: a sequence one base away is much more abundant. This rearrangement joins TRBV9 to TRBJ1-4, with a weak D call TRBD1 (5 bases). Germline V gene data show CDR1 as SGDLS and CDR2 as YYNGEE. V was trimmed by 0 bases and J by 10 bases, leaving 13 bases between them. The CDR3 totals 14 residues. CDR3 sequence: CASSVEPGFVKLFF. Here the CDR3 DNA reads TGTGCCAGCAGCGTAGAGCCAGGGTTTGTAAAACTGTTTTTT.

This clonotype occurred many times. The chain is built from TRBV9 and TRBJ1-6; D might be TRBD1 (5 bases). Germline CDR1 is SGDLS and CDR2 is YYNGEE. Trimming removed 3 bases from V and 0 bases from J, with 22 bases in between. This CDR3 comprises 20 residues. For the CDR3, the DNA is TGTGCCAGCAGCGCGCCCCACGGGGGTGGGATAAGCTCCTATAATTCACCCCTCCACTTT. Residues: CASSAPHGGGISSYNSPLHF.

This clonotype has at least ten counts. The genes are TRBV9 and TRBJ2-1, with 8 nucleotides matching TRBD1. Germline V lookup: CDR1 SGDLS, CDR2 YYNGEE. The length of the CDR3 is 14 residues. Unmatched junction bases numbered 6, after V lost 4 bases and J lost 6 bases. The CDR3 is CASSQDTGGNEQFF. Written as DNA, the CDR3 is TGTGCCAGCAGCCAGGATACAGGGGGCAATGAGCAGTTCTTC.

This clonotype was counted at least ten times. The CDR3 nucleotides are TGTGCCAGCAGCGTAGATAGACGGATCTCTGGAAACACCATATATTTT. Translated, it gives CASSVDRRISGNTIYF. This sequence joins TRBV9 and TRBJ1-3; D remains unclear. CDR1 and CDR2 from the germline V gene are SGDLS and YYNGEE. V lost 0 bases to trimming and J lost 0 bases, with 10 bases between them. CDR3 size: 16 residues.

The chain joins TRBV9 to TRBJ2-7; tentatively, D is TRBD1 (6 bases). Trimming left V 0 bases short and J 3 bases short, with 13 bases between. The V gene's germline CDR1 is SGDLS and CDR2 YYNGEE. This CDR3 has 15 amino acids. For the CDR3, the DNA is TGTGCCAGCAGCGTAGGTTTAGGGGACAACTACGAGCAGTACTTC. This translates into CASSVGLGDNYEQYF.